The 31 T cell receptor beta chains presented below share a single source sample, sequenced in a study of cytomegalovirus exposure and HLA in healthy donors. A multiplex PCR was run with 60 Vbeta primers and 13 Jbeta primers. Profiling relied on immunoSEQ multiplex PCR, and the TCRdb table lists in-frame clones only, not all of them. The sample includes around 90,000 clones, 62% of them seen just once. Sequences were obtained from PBMCs. The receptors shown here come from a woman aged 25 to 39 in good health and CMV-seropositive.

This clone was seen more than once but under ten times. The chain carries TRBV7-9 and TRBJ2-3, with D uncertain. V was pared by 1 base and J by 2 bases, with 10 bases between. Germline V lookup: CDR1 SEHNR, CDR2 FQNEAQ (reference sequence). This CDR3 is 15 amino acids long. The CDR3 loop is CASSLGQYHTDTQYF. The CDR3 DNA reads TGTGCCAGCAGCTTAGGGCAGTATCACACAGATACGCAGTATTTT.

The V call is TRBV5-1, the J call TRBJ2-7; TRBD2 aligns across 8 bases. Germline loops: CDR1 SGHRS, CDR2 YFSETQ. The CDR3 is 16 residues long. Trimming at V came to 1 base and at J to 2 bases, leaving 8 bases not matched to a gene. CDR3 sequence: CASSLLAGGGAYEQYF. DNA of the CDR3: TGCGCCAGCAGCTTGTTGGCGGGGGGAGGGGCCTACGAGCAGTACTTC.

Notes on this clone: One end of the junction varies from germline; a read error may be responsible. CDR3 in DNA: TGTGCCAGCAGCCTAGGCGGGGGGCCAAATACGCAGTATTTT. Residues: CASSLGGGPNTQYF. The chain is built from TRBV13 and TRBJ2-3; TRBD2 agrees at 8 bases. The germline V gene has CDR1 PRHDT and CDR2 FYEKMQ (reference sequence). This CDR3 has 14 residues.

V gene TRBV19 combines with J gene TRBJ1-5; the D is unclear. V lost 3 bases, J lost 1 base, and 10 bases lay in between. The CDR3 runs to 15 residues. The germline gives CDR1 LNHDA, CDR2 SQIVND (reference sequence). The DNA of the CDR3 is TGTGCCAGTAGTATTTTCGGACTAAGCAATCAGCCCCAGCATTTT. Its protein product is CASSIFGLSNQPQHF.

This chain uses TRBV5-4 with TRBJ1-2; 9 nucleotides align to TRBD1. With 3 bases clipped from V and 2 bases from J, the junction kept 8 bases outside the gene matches. The CDR3 contains 16 residues. Germline assignment: CDR1 SGHNT and CDR2 YYREEE (reference sequence). CDR3: CASSSPGQGSNYGYTF. The CDR3 DNA reads TGTGCCAGCAGCTCCCCGGGACAGGGTTCGAACTATGGCTACACCTTC.

The rearrangement links TRBV19 to TRBJ1-5; a possible D gene is TRBD1 (6 bases). The CDR3 spans 13 residues. In germline, CDR1 is LNHDA, CDR2 SQIVND (reference sequence). The V and J ends lost 8 bases and 5 bases respectively, with 13 bases between them. CDR3 protein: CASGGQLYQPQHF. The CDR3 DNA is TGTGCCAGTGGAGGACAGTTATATCAGCCCCAGCATTTT.

This clone occurred a few times. J is TRBJ2-7 and V is TRBV4-2, with D perhaps matching TRBD1 (5 bases). Germline CDR1 and CDR2: LGHNA and YNFKEQ. Trimming removed 0 bases at V and 3 bases at J, with 12 bases between. This CDR3 has 15 amino acids. The CDR3 coding sequence is TGTGCCAGCAGCCAAGAAGTCCGACAGAACTACGAGCAGTACTTC. Translation gives CASSQEVRQNYEQYF.

CDR3 sequence reads: CASSESGITNEKLFF. The DNA of the CDR3 is TGTGCCAGCAGTGAATCAGGGATCACTAATGAAAAACTGTTTTTT. This rearrangement joins TRBV2 to TRBJ1-4, with a tentative D call TRBD1 (5 bases). The CDR3 is 15 residues long. V gave up 2 bases and J gave up 2 bases, with 9 bases separating them. Per the germline V gene, CDR1 is SNHLY and CDR2 is FYNNEI.

This chain uses TRBV9 with TRBJ1-4, with 11 nucleotides matching TRBD1. The CDR3 has 15 amino acids. With 3 bases clipped from V and 8 bases from J, the junction kept 6 bases outside the gene matches. Germline loops: CDR1 SGDLS, CDR2 YYNGEE. CDR3 sequence (DNA): TGTGCCAGCAGCGCAGGGACAGGGGGTTACGAAAAACTGTTTTTT. Translated: CASSAGTGGYEKLFF.

This sequence joins TRBV19 and TRBJ1-5; TRBD1 matches at 9 bases. CDR3 length equals 15 residues. The V gene end was trimmed by 6 bases and the J gene end by 2 bases; junction bases not matched to a gene: 5. In germline, CDR1 is LNHDA, CDR2 SQIVND (reference sequence). The CDR3 sequence: CASRLDRGGNQPQHF. The CDR3 DNA sequence: TGTGCCAGTAGATTGGACAGGGGAGGCAATCAGCCCCAGCATTTT.

The sample holds one count of this clone. This rearrangement joins TRBV6-1 to TRBJ1-1; D remains ambiguous. Germline V lookup: CDR1 MNHNS, CDR2 SASEGT. The CDR3 has 14 amino acids. Trimming stripped 7 bases from V and 1 base from J, with 13 bases between. CDR3 DNA: TGTGCCAGCATACGGTGGTCATCGAACACTGAAGCTTTCTTT. Translating gives CASIRWSSNTEAFF.

This rearrangement joins TRBV6-5 to TRBJ1-1; no clear D. V was shortened by 0 bases and J by 2 bases, with 10 bases between the two germline ends. Germline CDR1 reads MNHEY; CDR2 reads SVGAGI. The length of the CDR3 is 15 residues. The CDR3 region is CASSYSNQLNTEAFF. The CDR3 bases are TGTGCCAGCAGTTACTCGAACCAGTTAAACACTGAAGCTTTCTTT.

The chain is built from TRBV6-1 and TRBJ1-2, with D perhaps matching TRBD1 (6 bases). The CDR3 has 14 residues. Germline V gene sequence: CDR1 MNHNS, CDR2 SASEGT. V was cut by 7 bases and J by 4 bases, with 16 bases left in between. Here the CDR3 reads CASKSQGPGYGYTF. CDR3 sequence (DNA): TGTGCCAGCAAGTCCCAGGGGCCCGGCTATGGCTACACCTTC.

This chain links TRBV4-1 with TRBJ1-4; 8 positions agree with TRBD1. The CDR3 loop spans 16 amino acids. Germline V gene sequence: CDR1 MGHRA, CDR2 YSYEKL. V lost 2 bases, J lost 2 bases, and 4 bases stayed unmatched. The chain's CDR3 is CASSQRTGTTNEKLFF. Here the CDR3 DNA reads TGCGCCAGCAGCCAAAGGACAGGGACCACTAATGAAAAACTGTTTTTT.

The chain carries TRBV28 and TRBJ1-5, with D tentatively TRBD1 (6 bases). The CDR3 runs 15 residues. Germline lookup yields CDR1 MDHEN and CDR2 SYDVKM. V was pared by 5 bases and J by 7 bases, with 18 bases between. Written as DNA, the CDR3 is TGTGCCAGCAGTCTTACGTTGGGGGCGAACCAGCCCCAGCATTTT. Amino acid sequence: CASSLTLGANQPQHF. The entire variable domain, with the rest obtained from reference TRBV28 and TRBJ1-5, is as follows: DVKVTQSSRYLVKRTGEKVFLECVQDMDHENMFWYRQDPGLGLRLIYFSYDVKMKEKGDIPEGYSVSREKKERFSLILESASTNQTSMYLCASSLTLGANQPQHFGDGTRLSIL.

The table lists this clone with a few counts. The chain carries TRBV19 and TRBJ2-3; TRBD2 agrees at 10 bases. Germline V gene data show CDR1 as LNHDA and CDR2 as SQIVND (reference sequence). The CDR3 covers 15 residues. The V segment lost 6 bases and the J segment 5 bases; nucleotides outside the gene matches: 8. The DNA of the CDR3 is TGTGCCAGTAGGAAAACTAGCGGGGTGATAGATACGCAGTATTTT. Amino acids: CASRKTSGVIDTQYF.

This clone showed up just a few times. The chain is built from TRBV4-1 and TRBJ2-1; TRBD1 aligns across 8 bases. Per the germline V gene, CDR1 is MGHRA and CDR2 is YSYEKL. Trimming at V came to 3 bases and at J to 7 bases, leaving 11 bases not matched to a gene. The CDR3 consists of 16 residues. The CDR3 reads CASSQVQGALWNEQFF. CDR3 DNA: TGCGCCAGCAGCCAGGTCCAGGGGGCGCTTTGGAATGAGCAGTTCTTC.

The chain links TRBV27 to TRBJ2-1; the D gene is possibly TRBD1 (5 bases). This CDR3 region has 14 residues. Germline CDR1 and CDR2: MNHEY and SMNVEV (reference sequence). Trimming stripped 4 bases from V and 4 bases from J, with 11 bases between. CDR3 sequence (DNA): TGTGCCAGCAGTTCCCCGACAGCTTACAATGAGCAGTTCTTC. Encoded protein: CASSSPTAYNEQFF.

The table lists this clone with a count of one. This sequence joins TRBV19 and TRBJ1-5; no definite D call. V was cut by 3 bases and J by 3 bases, with 12 bases left in between. Germline assignment: CDR1 LNHDA and CDR2 SQIVND (reference sequence). This CDR3 is 15 amino acids long. DNA for the CDR3: TGTGCCAGTAGTATCGGAGAGTGGGTCAATCAGCCCCAGCATTTT. Translated, it gives CASSIGEWVNQPQHF.

The chain combines TRBV4-1 with TRBJ2-2; a weak D match, TRBD1 (5 bases). Germline CDR1 is MGHRA and CDR2 is YSYEKL. The CDR3 runs 15 residues. Trimming shortened V by 3 bases and J by 2 bases, and 10 bases separated the two germline ends. CDR3 in DNA: TGCGCCAGCAGCCAGACAGAGATAAACACCGGGGAGCTGTTTTTT. It yields the protein CASSQTEINTGELFF.

This clone is a singleton in its sample. This sequence joins TRBV27 and TRBJ1-5; 9 nucleotides agree with TRBD1. J was trimmed by 1 base and V by 2 bases; bases with no gene match: 0. Germline values: CDR1 MNHEY, CDR2 SMNVEV (reference sequence). The CDR3 sequence is 15 residues long. As DNA, the CDR3 is TGTGCCAGCAGTTTAGGGACAGGGAGCAATCAGCCCCAGCATTTT. Amino acids: CASSLGTGSNQPQHF.

The rearrangement joins TRBV7-3 to TRBJ2-3; D gene uncertain. CDR1 and CDR2 from the germline V gene are SGHTA and FQGTGA. The V end was cut by 2 bases, the J end by 4 bases, with 7 bases between. The CDR3 has 13 residues. The CDR3 loop reads CASSLEPADTQYF. CDR3 bases: TGTGCCAGCAGCTTAGAACCAGCAGATACGCAGTATTTT.

V and J are TRBV4-1 and TRBJ1-5; D not resolved. Germline V gene sequence: CDR1 MGHRA, CDR2 YSYEKL. The CDR3 is made up of 14 amino acids. Trimming removed 1 base from V and 4 bases from J, with 8 bases in between. The CDR3 spells CASSQGPVNQPQHF. In DNA, the CDR3 is TGCGCCAGCAGCCAAGGCCCGGTTAATCAGCCCCAGCATTTT.

The V and J genes are TRBV5-1 and TRBJ2-5; 9 positions match TRBD1. The V gene end was trimmed by 0 bases and the J gene end by 1 base; junction bases not matched to a gene: 1. CDR3 length: 15 amino acids. Germline CDR1 reads SGHRS; CDR2 reads YFSETQ. As DNA, the CDR3 is TGCGCCAGCAGCTTGGGGGACAGGGCCCAAGAGACCCAGTACTTC. Residues: CASSLGDRAQETQYF.

The chain employs TRBV30 and TRBJ2-6; D is possibly TRBD1 (6 bases). Germline V gene sequence: CDR1 GTSNPN, CDR2 SVGIG (reference sequence). The V end lost 4 bases, the J end lost 8 bases, and 12 bases lay between the germline ends. This CDR3 region has 13 residues. DNA for the CDR3: TGTGCCTGGATGTCAGGGGCGACCAACGTCCTGACTTTC. This gives the protein CAWMSGATNVLTF.

The chain is built from TRBV5-1 and TRBJ2-5, with D unresolved. The CDR3 consists of 14 residues. Germline V gene lookup returns CDR1 SGHRS and CDR2 YFSETQ. V was cut by 0 bases and J by 5 bases, with 11 bases left in between. Here the CDR3 reads CASSLDTTLETQYF. In nucleotides, the CDR3 is TGCGCCAGCAGCTTGGATACAACGCTGGAGACCCAGTACTTC. Full variable domain (outside the CDR3, taken from reference TRBV5-1 and TRBJ2-5): KAGVTQTPRYLIKTRGQQVTLSCSPISGHRSVSWYQQTPGQGLQFLFEYFSETQRNKGNFPGRFSGRQFSNSRSEMNVSTLELGDSALYLCASSLDTTLETQYFGPGTRLLVL.

This clone was detected a few times. V is TRBV4-1 and J is TRBJ1-6; tentative D call: TRBD1 (6 bases). CDR1 is MGHRA and CDR2 is YSYEKL in the germline V gene. V was shortened by 4 bases and J by 6 bases, with 10 bases between the two germline ends. The CDR3 length is 14 residues. CDR3 DNA: TGCGCCAGCAGCCGGACAGAGGGTAATTCACCCCTCCACTTT. Its translation is CASSRTEGNSPLHF.

The chain combines TRBV19 with TRBJ2-3; possible D gene TRBD1, 6 bases. The CDR3 covers 16 residues. In germline, CDR1 is LNHDA, CDR2 SQIVND (reference sequence). Trimming took 9 bases from V and 0 from J, leaving 19 bases between them. This CDR3 reads CASRNKQGLSTDTQYF. As DNA, the CDR3 is TGTGCCAGCAGAAATAAACAGGGCCTAAGCACAGATACGCAGTATTTT.

This clone was seen more than once but under ten times. The genes are TRBV6-5 and TRBJ1-6; D perhaps matches TRBD1 (5 bases). This CDR3 has 14 amino acids. Germline V CDR1 and CDR2: MNHEY, SVGAGI. V was shortened by 2 bases and J by 6 bases, with 8 bases between the two germline ends. The CDR3 DNA is TGTGCCAGCAGTTACGCCAGGGTTAATTCACCCCTCCACTTT. Translated: CASSYARVNSPLHF.

The chain uses TRBV7-9 and TRBJ1-1; D gene unclear. CDR1 and CDR2 from the germline V gene are SEHNR and FQNEAQ (reference sequence). This CDR3 comprises 11 residues. The V end lost 4 bases, the J end lost 4 bases, and 4 bases lay between the germline ends. The CDR3 loop is CASSSSTEAFF. The CDR3 coding sequence is TGTGCCAGCAGCTCATCCACTGAAGCTTTCTTT.

The genes are TRBV9 and TRBJ2-1; 12 bases line up with TRBD1. V lost 4 bases, J lost 6 bases, and 5 bases stayed unmatched. The CDR3 is made up of 15 amino acids. Germline CDR1 and CDR2: SGDLS and YYNGEE. CDR3 residues: CASSLGQGAFNEQFF. The CDR3 region has the DNA TGTGCCAGCAGCCTGGGACAGGGGGCTTTCAATGAGCAGTTCTTC. Combining the CDR3 with reference TRBV9 and TRBJ2-1 gives the whole variable domain DSGVTQTPKHLITATGQRVTLRCSPRSGDLSVYWYQQSLDQGLQFLIQYYNGEERAKGNILERFSAQQFPDLHSELNLSSLELGDSALYFCASSLGQGAFNEQFFGPGTRLTVL.